The clone carrying this T cell receptor (beta chain) was counted a single time. TCRdb's table, derived via immunoSEQ multiplex PCR, lists solely in-frame clones and lacks some. The repertoire includes tens of thousands of clones, approximately 84% of them detected once, and roughly 6% sits in the top ten. This record belongs to a study of blood T cell repertoires in COVID-19. At the level of the study: COVID-19 samples, acute and convalescent, were from the United States, Italy and Spain.

The CDR3 totals 16 residues. V trimming: 2 bases; J trimming: 8 bases; junction bases outside the gene matches: 14. The germline CDR1 and CDR2 sequences are MNHEY and SVGAGI. Sequenced sample: peripheral blood. The genes are TRBV6-5 and TRBJ1-2; TRBD1 matches at 7 bases. This TCR was recovered from a man in his sixties or seventies with COVID-19, enrolled during active disease. CDR3 loop: CASSYAKTGSVGGYTF. CDR3 bases: TGTGCCAGCAGTTACGCGAAGACAGGGTCTGTTGGAGGCTACACCTTC.